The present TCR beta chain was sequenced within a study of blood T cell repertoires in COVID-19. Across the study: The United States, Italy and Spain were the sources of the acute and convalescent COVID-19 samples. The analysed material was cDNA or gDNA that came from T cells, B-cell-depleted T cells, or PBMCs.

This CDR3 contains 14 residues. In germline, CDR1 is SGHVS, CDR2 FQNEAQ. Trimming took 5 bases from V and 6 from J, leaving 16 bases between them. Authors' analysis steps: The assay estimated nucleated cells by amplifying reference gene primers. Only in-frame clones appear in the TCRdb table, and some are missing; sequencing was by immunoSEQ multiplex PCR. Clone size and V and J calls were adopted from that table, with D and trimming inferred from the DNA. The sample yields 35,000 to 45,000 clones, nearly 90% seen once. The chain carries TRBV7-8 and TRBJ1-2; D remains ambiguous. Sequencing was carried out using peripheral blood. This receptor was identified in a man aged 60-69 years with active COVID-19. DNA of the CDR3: TGTGCCAGCAGCCTGGATCCCTTCGGGGATGGCTACACCTTC. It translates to CASSLDPFGDGYTF.